Listed below are T cell receptor beta chains from one sample, sequenced in a study of regulatory T cells in long-lasting Graves disease. TCRdb independently ran MiXCR on the multiplex PCR reads; one entry per CDR3 protein. The sample records fewer than 500,000 distinct CDR3 sequences, around 15% being singletons. These sequences were also reported in another study, on T cells in Graves' hyperthyroidism and ophthalmopathy.

Sequencing used peripheral blood mononuclear cells (PBMCs), obtained at new diagnosis, from a patient treated with antithyroid drugs. These receptors were obtained from a man in his forties with Graves disease. The CDR3 runs from the conserved cysteine through the conserved F or W. D genes are given only for firm matches. Clone sizes are given selectively: once, few, many, or a class where the clone is expanded.

D gene,clone size,J gene,V gene,CDR3 DNA,CDR3 protein
-,-,TRBJ2-1,TRBV19,TGTGCCAGTACCCACCAACCGGGACCCCCAGTGAGTAGGGAGCAGTTCTTC,CASTHQPGPPVSREQFF
-,many,TRBJ2-5,TRBV11-2,TGTGCCAGCACCTTGGGACGGGGCCAAGAGACCCAGTACTTC,CASTLGRGQETQYF
TRBD1,many,TRBJ1-2,TRBV29-1,TGCAGCGTCGACAGGGAGGACTATGGCTACACCTTC,CSVDREDYGYTF
-,-,TRBJ1-5,TRBV6-1,TGTGCCAGCAGTTTAGCGCTCGGAAGCTATAGCAATCAGCCCCAGCATTTT,CASSLALGSYSNQPQHF
-,many,TRBJ1-1,TRBV12-3/TRBV12-4,TGTGCCAGCAGCTTTGGCGTCCTTTTGAACACTGAAGCTTTCTTT,CASSFGVLLNTEAFF
-,-,TRBJ2-7,TRBV28,TGTGCCAGCAGTCCGCCTGGCAGGCCATTGAACGAGCAGTACTTC,CASSPPGRPLNEQYF
-,few,TRBJ2-3,TRBV12-3/TRBV12-4,TGTGCCAGCAGCGAGAGGTATACGCAGTATTTT,CASSERYTQYF
-,-,TRBJ2-6,TRBV20-1,TGCAGTGGGACATCAGGGTCCTCTGGGGCCAACGTCCTGACTTTC,CSGTSGSSGANVLTF
TRBD2,few,TRBJ2-7,TRBV28,TGTGCCAGCAGCGGGGGGGGAAGCTTCTCCTACGAGCAGTACTTC,CASSGGGSFSYEQYF
TRBD2,many,TRBJ2-7,TRBV6-1,TGTGCCAGCAGATCCTCCGGACTAGCGGGGTACGAGCAGTACTTC,CASRSSGLAGYEQYF
TRBD2,many,TRBJ2-2,TRBV10-3,TGTGCCATCAGCCTAACTAGCGTGAACACCGGGGAGCTGTTTTTT,CAISLTSVNTGELFF
-,many,TRBJ2-1,TRBV2,TGTGCCAGCAGACCCGGGGCAGGGAACAATGAGCAGTTCTTC,CASRPGAGNNEQFF
-,many,TRBJ2-7,TRBV18,TGTGCCAGCTCACAGACGTGGGAGACTTCCTACGAGCAGTACTTC,CASSQTWETSYEQYF
-,-,TRBJ2-1,TRBV7-2,TGTGCCAGCAGCCTCTCGCCGGGTCTCGCAATGTTTGAGCAGTTCTTC,CASSLSPGLAMFEQFF
-,many,TRBJ2-1,TRBV28,TGTGCCAGCAGTATACAGGAGAAAGAGCAGTTCTTC,CASSIQEKEQFF
TRBD1,-,TRBJ2-1,TRBV5-1,TGCGCCAGCAGCTTATTCGGACAGGGGAATCGGGAGCAGTTCTTC,CASSLFGQGNREQFF
TRBD1,many,TRBJ1-5,TRBV6-1,TGTGCCAGCAGAGACAGGGGGGATAGCAATCAGCCCCAGCATTTT,CASRDRGDSNQPQHF
TRBD2,many,TRBJ2-7,TRBV15,TGTGCCCAAACCCCCGGCAGTCCCAGCAGGGTTGGGGGGGCCTACGAGCAGTACTTC,CAQTPGSPSRVGGAYEQYF
TRBD2,many,TRBJ2-1,TRBV2,TGTGCCAGCAGTGAGGCGGGAGTGTGGAATGAGCAGTTCTTC,CASSEAGVWNEQFF
-,-,TRBJ2-1,TRBV9,TGTGCCAGCAGCGTAGAGAGAGGGTACGACAATGAGCAGTTCTTC,CASSVERGYDNEQFF
-,many,TRBJ2-7,TRBV12-5,TGTGCTAGTGCCTCTTTTGCGACAGCCAACTACGAGCAGTACTTC,CASASFATANYEQYF
TRBD1,few,TRBJ2-7,TRBV12-3/TRBV12-4,TGTGCCAGCAGCCTACCGGGACAGGGTCCCGACGAGCAGTACTTC,CASSLPGQGPDEQYF
-,few,TRBJ2-3,TRBV30,TGTGCCTGGAGGGATACGGGAGTGGGGGATACGCAGTATTTT,CAWRDTGVGDTQYF
-,many,TRBJ2-7,TRBV12-3/TRBV12-4,TGTGCCAGCAATCTCGACCTGGACAGCTCCTACGAGCAGTACTTC,CASNLDLDSSYEQYF
TRBD2,-,TRBJ2-1,TRBV7-9,TGTGCCAGCAGCCTCCTGACTAGCGGGAGCGGGAGTGAGCAGTTCTTC,CASSLLTSGSGSEQFF
TRBD2,many,TRBJ2-2,TRBV2,TGTGCCAGCAGTTCGACTAGCGGGAGGGCCGGGGGGGAGCTGTTTTTT,CASSSTSGRAGGELFF
TRBD2,-,TRBJ2-7,TRBV19,TGTGCCAGTAGTATCTCGGGACTAGCCGGCGAGCAGTACTTC,CASSISGLAGEQYF
TRBD1,few,TRBJ1-4,TRBV29-1,TGCAGCGTTGGGCGACAGGGGCGGGATGAAAAACTGTTTTTT,CSVGRQGRDEKLFF
-,few,TRBJ1-1,TRBV27,TGTGCCAGCAGTTTCGGGGGGCTGTACACTGAAGCTTTCTTT,CASSFGGLYTEAFF
TRBD2,-,TRBJ2-7,TRBV7-9,TGTGCCAGCAGCACCGTCGGACTAGCCCCCTACGAGCAGTACTTC,CASSTVGLAPYEQYF
-,few,TRBJ1-1,TRBV5-6,TGTGCCAGCAGCCGATACAATACAGGGAAGATCGCTGAAGCTTTCTTT,CASSRYNTGKIAEAFF
TRBD2,few,TRBJ2-1,TRBV28,TGTGCCAGCAGTCGACCGGGACTAGCGGGAGGGCGAGGCAATGAGCAGTTCTTC,CASSRPGLAGGRGNEQFF
-,many,TRBJ2-7,TRBV3-1,TGTGCCAGCAGCCAAGACAGCTCCTACGAGCAGTACTTC,CASSQDSSYEQYF
-,-,TRBJ1-3,TRBV12-3/TRBV12-4,TGTGCCAGCAGTCGGGGACCCTCTGGAAACACCATATATTTT,CASSRGPSGNTIYF
-,few,TRBJ2-1,TRBV6-1,TGTGCCAGCAGCGACCCCGGTGTTAGCTCCTACAATGAGCAGTTCTTC,CASSDPGVSSYNEQFF
-,many,TRBJ2-3,TRBV30,TGTGCCTGGAGTGACCCCCCCACCTTAACGCAGTATTTT,CAWSDPPTLTQYF
-,few,TRBJ2-2,TRBV20-1,TGCAGTGCTAGAGAAGGGGCTTTCCCTACCGGGGAGCTGTTTTTT,CSAREGAFPTGELFF
TRBD2,many,TRBJ2-7,TRBV5-1,TGCGCCAGCAGCTTCGGGGGGGGCAACTCCTACGAGCAGTACTTC,CASSFGGGNSYEQYF
-,many,TRBJ2-7,TRBV29-1,TGCAGCGTTCCAGGGACGGACGACTCCTACGAGCAGTACTTC,CSVPGTDDSYEQYF
-,-,TRBJ2-5,TRBV28,TGTGCCAGCAGCCCTCGCGGGTGGCAAGAGACCCAGTACTTC,CASSPRGWQETQYF
TRBD1,few,TRBJ2-7,TRBV3-1,TGTGCCAGCGGCCGACAGGGGGTCAACCCTCACGAGCAGTACTTC,CASGRQGVNPHEQYF
-,-,TRBJ2-5,TRBV5-1,TGCGCCAGCAGCCCGGATTTTCTCCAAGAGACCCAGTACTTC,CASSPDFLQETQYF
-,many,TRBJ2-4,TRBV29-1,TGCAGCGTTGGTCAGTCGAACATTCAGTACTTC,CSVGQSNIQYF
TRBD2,-,TRBJ2-5,TRBV6-1,TGTGCCAGCAGGCTAGCGGCCCAAGAGACCCAGTACTTC,CASRLAAQETQYF
-,many,TRBJ2-1,TRBV7-8,TGTGCCAGCAGCCCCCACCGACTTTCATCTTACAATGAGCAGTTCTTC,CASSPHRLSSYNEQFF
-,-,TRBJ1-5,TRBV4-1,TGCGCCAGCAGCCAAGATAGGACACCTAGCAATCAGCCCCAGCATTTT,CASSQDRTPSNQPQHF
-,-,TRBJ1-5,TRBV6-1,TGTGCCAGCAGTGAAAAAGGTTTTTATAGCAATCAGCCCCAGCATTTT,CASSEKGFYSNQPQHF
TRBD1,few,TRBJ2-3,TRBV7-2,TGTGCCAGCAGCTTAGACCGGGCTAGCTTCTCGAGGGGGCCAGATACGCAGTATTTT,CASSLDRASFSRGPDTQYF
-,many,TRBJ1-1,TRBV28,TGTGCCAGCAGCCTCGACCAGATCAAGACTGAAGCTTTCTTT,CASSLDQIKTEAFF
TRBD2,-,TRBJ2-3,TRBV19,TGTGCCAGCAGCTATGGGACTAGCGAGGCAGATACGCAGTATTTT,CASSYGTSEADTQYF
-,many,TRBJ2-7,TRBV10-3,TGTGCCATCAGTGGGAGGACTCACTACGAGCAGTACTTC,CAISGRTHYEQYF
-,-,TRBJ2-5,TRBV27,TGTGCCAGCAGACTAAGGGCCCAAGAGACCCAGTACTTC,CASRLRAQETQYF
-,many,TRBJ2-3,TRBV20-1,TGCAGTGCCAGTCCATTGGGCGGGAGAGGGGGCGCAGATACGCAGTATTTT,CSASPLGGRGGADTQYF
TRBD1,-,TRBJ2-1,TRBV12-3/TRBV12-4,TGTGCCAGCACCTGGGGACAGTACAATGAGCAGTTCTTC,CASTWGQYNEQFF
TRBD2,-,TRBJ2-1,TRBV28,TGTGCCAGCAGTTTATCCTACTGGCGGGAGAAGAATGAGCAGTTCTTC,CASSLSYWREKNEQFF
-,-,TRBJ2-3,TRBV12-3/TRBV12-4,TGTGCCAGCAGTTACGGGGGTTCGGCAGATACGCAGTATTTT,CASSYGGSADTQYF
-,-,TRBJ1-6,TRBV6-1,TGTGCCAGCACCCGGACTCTAGATTCACCCCTCCACTTT,CASTRTLDSPLHF
-,few,TRBJ2-1,TRBV29-1,TGCAGCGATCTCCGGGCTCCCGGGTTGGGCGATGAGCAGTTCTTC,CSDLRAPGLGDEQFF
-,many,TRBJ2-1,TRBV7-9,TGTGCCAGCAGCATCGACACGCTCCTGGGTGAGCAGTTCTTC,CASSIDTLLGEQFF
-,-,TRBJ2-5,TRBV5-1,TGCGCCAGCATCGGAGGGGGGACCCAGTACTTC,CASIGGGTQYF